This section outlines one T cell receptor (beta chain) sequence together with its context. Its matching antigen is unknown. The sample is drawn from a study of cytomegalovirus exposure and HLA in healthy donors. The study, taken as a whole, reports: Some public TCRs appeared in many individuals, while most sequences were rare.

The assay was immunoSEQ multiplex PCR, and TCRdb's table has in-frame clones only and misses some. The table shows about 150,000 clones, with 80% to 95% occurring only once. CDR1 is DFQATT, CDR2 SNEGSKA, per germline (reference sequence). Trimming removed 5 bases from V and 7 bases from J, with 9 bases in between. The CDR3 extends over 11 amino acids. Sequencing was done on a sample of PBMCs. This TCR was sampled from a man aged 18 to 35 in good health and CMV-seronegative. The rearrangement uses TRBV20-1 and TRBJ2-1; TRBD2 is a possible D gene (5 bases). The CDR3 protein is CSAPGKNEQFF. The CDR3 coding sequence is TGCAGTGCTCCCGGGAAAAATGAGCAGTTCTTC.